A single sample gave rise to the 8 T cell receptor beta chains below, sequenced in a study of T-cell reconstitution after alpha-beta-depleted transplantation in children. Construction of the TCRbeta library involved unique molecular identifiers. TCRdb re-derived calls from the PCR reads in MiXCR, one entry per CDR3 protein. The table records approximately 240,000 distinct CDR3 sequences, 9.7% of them present only once. The sequencing here drew on PBMCs from the stem cell graft donor, taken from the stem cell graft. The receptors derive from a human donor who donated a stem cell graft to a child with SCID.

This clonotype was observed at least ten times. This rearrangement joins TRBV28 to TRBJ1-1; D not certain. Looked up from germline, CDR1 is MDHEN and CDR2 is SYDVKM. Deletions cut 8 bases from V and 0 bases from J, with 7 bases between. The CDR3 has 12 residues. The CDR3 DNA reads as TGTGCCAGCGGCGTTATGAACACTGAAGCTTTCTTT. The encoded protein is CASGVMNTEAFF.

This clonotype was seen at least ten times. The chain links TRBV10-2 to TRBJ1-5; D gene ambiguous. Looked up from germline, CDR1 is WSHSY and CDR2 is SAAADI. The length of the CDR3 is 13 residues. The V gene lost 3 bases and the J gene lost 4 bases, with 7 bases spanning the gap. The CDR3 is CASSDWQNQPQHF. CDR3 bases: TGCGCCAGCAGTGACTGGCAGAATCAGCCCCAGCATTTT.

This clonotype has ten or more counts. The chain carries TRBV20-1 and TRBJ1-5; tentative D call: TRBD1 (5 bases). The CDR3 extends over 14 amino acids. V lost 6 bases and J lost 4, with 16 bases in between. Germline CDR1 is DFQATT and CDR2 is SNEGSKA (reference sequence). The CDR3 here is CSAIQGNRNQPQHF. DNA of the CDR3: TGCAGTGCAATTCAGGGTAATAGGAATCAGCCCCAGCATTTT.

This clonotype was counted ten times or more. V gene TRBV3-1 combines with J gene TRBJ1-3; 9 nucleotides match TRBD1. Germline lookup yields CDR1 LGHDT and CDR2 YNNKEL (reference sequence). V shed 6 bases and J 0 bases; nucleotides not matched to a gene: 15. The CDR3 has 19 amino acids. This chain's CDR3 is CASSLAKGQGFFSGNTIYF. In DNA, the CDR3 is TGTGCCAGCAGTTTGGCCAAGGGACAGGGCTTCTTCTCTGGAAACACCATATATTTT.

This clonotype was seen repeatedly, ten times or more. CDR3 in amino acids: CSARGGRNQPQHF. DNA of the CDR3: TGCAGTGCTAGAGGAGGCAGGAATCAGCCCCAGCATTTT. The V and J genes are TRBV20-1 and TRBJ1-5; D unclear. The germline V gene has CDR1 DFQATT and CDR2 SNEGSKA (reference sequence). The CDR3 consists of 13 residues. V was trimmed by 1 base and J by 4 bases, leaving 8 bases between them.

This clonotype was picked up many times. This rearrangement joins TRBV12-3 or TRBV12-4 to TRBJ2-7; perhaps TRBD1 as D (6 bases). The CDR3 covers 17 residues. The germline V and J ends were trimmed by 6 bases and 3 bases, with 24 bases remaining between them. The CDR3 bases are TGTGCCAGCAGCCCCAGAAGCCGGGACACTTTCTACTACGAGCAGTACTTC. Amino acid sequence: CASSPRSRDTFYYEQYF.

This clonotype was seen ten or more times. The chain employs TRBV5-1 and TRBJ2-2; TRBD2 agrees at 14 bases. The ends lost 2 bases at V and 4 bases at J; junction bases unmatched: 10. Germline V CDR1 and CDR2: SGHRS, YFSETQ. The CDR3 runs 19 residues. The DNA of the CDR3 is TGCGCCAGCAGCTTCACCCGACTAGCGGGGGGGCAAACCACCGGGGAGCTGTTTTTT. Residues: CASSFTRLAGGQTTGELFF.

This clonotype appeared many times. The V call is TRBV20-1, the J call TRBJ2-5; 9 nucleotides line up with TRBD1. The CDR3 runs 16 residues. J lost 2 bases, V lost 3 bases, and 10 bases had no gene match. Germline V CDR1 and CDR2: DFQATT, SNEGSKA (reference sequence). In DNA form, the CDR3 reads TGCAGTGCTAGTCCAGGACAGGGGACTTTTCAAGAGACCCAGTACTTC. The encoded protein is CSASPGQGTFQETQYF.